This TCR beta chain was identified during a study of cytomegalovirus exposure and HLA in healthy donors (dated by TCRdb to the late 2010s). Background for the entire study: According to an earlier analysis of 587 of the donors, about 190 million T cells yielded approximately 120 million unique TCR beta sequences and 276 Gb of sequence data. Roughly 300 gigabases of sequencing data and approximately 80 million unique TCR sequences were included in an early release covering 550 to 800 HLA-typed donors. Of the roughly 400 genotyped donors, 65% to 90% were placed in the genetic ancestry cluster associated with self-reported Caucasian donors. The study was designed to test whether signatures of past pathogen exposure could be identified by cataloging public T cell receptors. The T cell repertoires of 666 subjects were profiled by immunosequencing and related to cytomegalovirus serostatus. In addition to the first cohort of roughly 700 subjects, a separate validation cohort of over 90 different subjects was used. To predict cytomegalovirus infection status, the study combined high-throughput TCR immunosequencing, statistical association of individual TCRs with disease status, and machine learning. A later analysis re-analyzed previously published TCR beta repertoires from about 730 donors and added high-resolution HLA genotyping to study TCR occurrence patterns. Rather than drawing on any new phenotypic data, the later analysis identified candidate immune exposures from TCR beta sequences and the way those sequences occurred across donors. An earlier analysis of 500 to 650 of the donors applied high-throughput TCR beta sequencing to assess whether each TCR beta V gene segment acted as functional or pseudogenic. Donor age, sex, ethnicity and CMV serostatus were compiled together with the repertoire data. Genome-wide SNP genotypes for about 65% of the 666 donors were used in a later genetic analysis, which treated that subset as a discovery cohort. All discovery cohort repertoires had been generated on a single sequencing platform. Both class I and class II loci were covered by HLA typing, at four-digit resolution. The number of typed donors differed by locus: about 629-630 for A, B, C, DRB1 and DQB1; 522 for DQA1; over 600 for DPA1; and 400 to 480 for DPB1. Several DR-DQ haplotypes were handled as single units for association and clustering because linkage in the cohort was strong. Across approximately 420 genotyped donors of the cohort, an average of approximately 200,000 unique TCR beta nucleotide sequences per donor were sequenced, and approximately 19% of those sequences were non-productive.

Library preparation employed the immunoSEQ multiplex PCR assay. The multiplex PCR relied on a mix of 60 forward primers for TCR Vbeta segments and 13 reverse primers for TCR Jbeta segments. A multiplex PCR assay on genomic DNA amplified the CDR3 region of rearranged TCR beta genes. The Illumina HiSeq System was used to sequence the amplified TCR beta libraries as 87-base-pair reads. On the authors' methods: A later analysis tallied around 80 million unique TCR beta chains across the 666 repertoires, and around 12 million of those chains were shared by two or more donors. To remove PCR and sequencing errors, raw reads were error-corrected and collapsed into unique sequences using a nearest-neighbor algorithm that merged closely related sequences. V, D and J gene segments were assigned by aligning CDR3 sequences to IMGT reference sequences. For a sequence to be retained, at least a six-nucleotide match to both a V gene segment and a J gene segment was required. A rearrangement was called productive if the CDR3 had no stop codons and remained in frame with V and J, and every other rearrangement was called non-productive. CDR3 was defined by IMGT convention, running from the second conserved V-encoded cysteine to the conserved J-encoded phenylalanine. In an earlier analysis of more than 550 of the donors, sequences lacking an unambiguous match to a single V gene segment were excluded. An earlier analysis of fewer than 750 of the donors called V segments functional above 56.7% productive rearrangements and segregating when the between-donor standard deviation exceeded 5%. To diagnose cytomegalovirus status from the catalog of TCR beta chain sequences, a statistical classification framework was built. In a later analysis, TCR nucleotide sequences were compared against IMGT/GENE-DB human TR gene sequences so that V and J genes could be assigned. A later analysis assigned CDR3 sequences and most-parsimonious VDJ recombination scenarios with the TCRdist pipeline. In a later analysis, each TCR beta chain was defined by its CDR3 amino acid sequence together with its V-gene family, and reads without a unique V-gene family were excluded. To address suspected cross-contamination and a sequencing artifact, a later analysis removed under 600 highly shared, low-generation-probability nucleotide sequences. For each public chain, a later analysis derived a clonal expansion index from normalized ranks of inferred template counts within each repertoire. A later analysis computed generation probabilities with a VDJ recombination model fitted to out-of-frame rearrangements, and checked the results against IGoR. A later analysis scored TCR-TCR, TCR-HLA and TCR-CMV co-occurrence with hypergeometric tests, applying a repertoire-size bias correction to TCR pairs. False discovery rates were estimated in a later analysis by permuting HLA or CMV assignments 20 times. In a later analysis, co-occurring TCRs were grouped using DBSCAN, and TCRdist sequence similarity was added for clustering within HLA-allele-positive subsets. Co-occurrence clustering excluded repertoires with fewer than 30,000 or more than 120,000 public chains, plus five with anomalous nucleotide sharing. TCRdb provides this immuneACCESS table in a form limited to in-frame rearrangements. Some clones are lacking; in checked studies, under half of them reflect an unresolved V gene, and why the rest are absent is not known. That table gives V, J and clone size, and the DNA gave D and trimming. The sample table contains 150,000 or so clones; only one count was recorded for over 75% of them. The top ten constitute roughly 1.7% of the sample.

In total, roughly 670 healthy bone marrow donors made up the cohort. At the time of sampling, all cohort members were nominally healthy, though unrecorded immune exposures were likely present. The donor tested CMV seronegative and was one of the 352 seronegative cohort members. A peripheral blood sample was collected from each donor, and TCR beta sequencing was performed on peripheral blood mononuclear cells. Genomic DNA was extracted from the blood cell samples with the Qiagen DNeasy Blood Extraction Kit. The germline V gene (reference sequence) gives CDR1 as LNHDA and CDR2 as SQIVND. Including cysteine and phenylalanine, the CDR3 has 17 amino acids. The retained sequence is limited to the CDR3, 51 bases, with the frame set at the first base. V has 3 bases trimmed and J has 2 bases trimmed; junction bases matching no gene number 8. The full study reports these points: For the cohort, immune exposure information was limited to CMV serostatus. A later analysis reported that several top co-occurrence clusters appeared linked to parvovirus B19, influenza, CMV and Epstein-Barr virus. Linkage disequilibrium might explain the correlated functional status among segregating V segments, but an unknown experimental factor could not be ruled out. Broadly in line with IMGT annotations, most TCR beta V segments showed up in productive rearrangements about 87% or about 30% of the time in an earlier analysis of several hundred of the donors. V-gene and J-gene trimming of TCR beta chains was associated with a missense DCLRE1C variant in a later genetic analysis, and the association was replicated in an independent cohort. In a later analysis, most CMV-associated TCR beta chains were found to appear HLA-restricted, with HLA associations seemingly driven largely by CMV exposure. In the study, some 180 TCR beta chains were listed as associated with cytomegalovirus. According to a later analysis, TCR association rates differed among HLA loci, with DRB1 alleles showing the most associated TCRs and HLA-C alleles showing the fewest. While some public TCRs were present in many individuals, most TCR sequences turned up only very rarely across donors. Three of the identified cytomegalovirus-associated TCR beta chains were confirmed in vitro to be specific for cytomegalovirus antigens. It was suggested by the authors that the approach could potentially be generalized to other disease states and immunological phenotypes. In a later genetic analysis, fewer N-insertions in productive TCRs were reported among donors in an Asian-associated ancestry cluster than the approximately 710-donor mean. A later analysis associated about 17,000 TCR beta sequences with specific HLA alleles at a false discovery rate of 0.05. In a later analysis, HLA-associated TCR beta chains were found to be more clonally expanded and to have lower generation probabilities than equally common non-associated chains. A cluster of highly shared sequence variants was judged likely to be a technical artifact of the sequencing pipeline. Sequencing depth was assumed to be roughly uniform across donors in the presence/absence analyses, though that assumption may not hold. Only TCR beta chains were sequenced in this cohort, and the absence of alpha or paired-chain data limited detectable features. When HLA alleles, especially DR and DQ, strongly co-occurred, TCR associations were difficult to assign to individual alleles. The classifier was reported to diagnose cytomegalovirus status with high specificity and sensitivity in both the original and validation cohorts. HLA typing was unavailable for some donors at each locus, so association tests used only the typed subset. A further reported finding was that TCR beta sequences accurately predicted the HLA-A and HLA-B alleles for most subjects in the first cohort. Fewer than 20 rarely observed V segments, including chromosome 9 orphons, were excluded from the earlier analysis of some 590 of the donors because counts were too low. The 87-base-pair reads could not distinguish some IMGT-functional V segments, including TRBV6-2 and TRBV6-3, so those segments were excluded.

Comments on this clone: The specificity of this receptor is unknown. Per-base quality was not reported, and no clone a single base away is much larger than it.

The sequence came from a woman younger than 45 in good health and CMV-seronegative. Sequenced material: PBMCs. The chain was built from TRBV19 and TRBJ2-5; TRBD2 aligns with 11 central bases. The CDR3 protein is CASSMKASGGIQETQYF. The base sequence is TGTGCCAGTAGTATGAAGGCTAGCGGGGGGATTCAAGAGACCCAGTACTTC.